Following are 25 T cell receptor beta chains from one sample sequenced in a study of CD8+ T cells in alopecia areata. RNA extraction was followed by reverse transcription into cDNA, which acted as the sequencing template. Some clones are missing from TCRdb's copy, which holds only in-frame ones; the method was immunoSEQ multiplex PCR. The sample has 100,000 to 150,000 clones, roughly 54% seen once; the top ten hold 4.5%. The sequencing here drew on CD4+ T cells sorted from blood, taken at week 0. These receptors all stem from a human donor with alopecia areata.

This clone was counted many times. The J gene is TRBJ1-5, the V gene TRBV18, with D perhaps matching TRBD1 (6 bases). Trimming pared 0 bases from V and 4 bases from J, leaving 10 bases between. In germline, CDR1 is KGHSH, CDR2 LQKENI. CDR3 size: 15 residues. The CDR3 DNA reads TGTGCCAGCTCACCACCGGCTACAGGGAATCAGCCCCAGCATTTT. Translation gives CASSPPATGNQPQHF. Full variable domain (missing parts from reference TRBV18 and TRBJ1-5): NAGVMQNPRHLVRRRGQEARLRCSPMKGHSHVYWYRQLPEEGLKFMVYLQKENIIDESGMPKERFSAEFPKEGPSILRIQQVVRGDSAAYFCASSPPATGNQPQHFGDGTRLSIL.

This clone has only a few counts. The V gene is TRBV6-1, the J gene TRBJ2-1; 7 bases are shared with TRBD1. V was pared by 6 bases and J by 3 bases, with 8 bases of the junction left unmatched. CDR3 length: 15 residues. Germline CDR1 and CDR2: MNHNS and SASEGT. The CDR3 nucleotides read TGTGCCAGCAGGGAAACCGGGACAGTCTACAATGAGCAGTTCTTC. It is translated as CASRETGTVYNEQFF.

This clone was observed a handful of times. This chain joins TRBV19 and TRBJ2-7; 11 bases line up with TRBD2. CDR3 length: 14 amino acids. The trim removed 6 bases at V and 6 bases at J, leaving 7 bases unmatched. CDR1 is LNHDA and CDR2 is SQIVND in the germline V gene (reference sequence). CDR3 region: CASRTLAGVGEQYF. The CDR3 coding sequence is TGTGCCAGTAGAACACTAGCGGGAGTTGGCGAGCAGTACTTC.

V usage is TRBV5-6 and J usage is TRBJ2-5; a weak D match, TRBD2 (7 bases). With 1 base removed from V and 5 bases from J, the gap between germline ends came to 15 bases. The germline V gene has CDR1 SGHDT and CDR2 YYEEEE. The CDR3 runs 15 residues. CDR3 in DNA: TGTGCCAGCAGCTTGCCGCGGGGGCCGCGGGAGACCCAGTACTTC. Encoded protein: CASSLPRGPRETQYF.

This clone showed up just a few times. V and J are TRBV5-1 and TRBJ2-3; 12 positions agree with TRBD2. This CDR3 contains 15 residues. The ends lost 3 bases at V and 8 bases at J; junction bases unmatched: 7. CDR1 SGHRS and CDR2 YFSETQ come from the germline V gene. The CDR3 spells CASSYSSGGAGTQYF. CDR3 in DNA: TGCGCCAGCAGCTATTCTAGCGGGGGGGCCGGTACGCAGTATTTT.

V usage is TRBV9 and J usage is TRBJ2-2; D is uncertain. The germline V gene has CDR1 SGDLS and CDR2 YYNGEE. This CDR3 contains 15 residues. The germline V and J ends were trimmed by 0 bases and 1 base, with 7 bases remaining between them. CDR3 DNA sequence: TGTGCCAGCAGCGTAGGGACGGGGAACACCGGGGAGCTGTTTTTT. Amino acid sequence: CASSVGTGNTGELFF.

Only a few counts were recorded for this clone. The rearrangement links TRBV10-3 to TRBJ2-6, with TRBD1 matching over 11 bases. The length of the CDR3 is 17 residues. J gave up 2 bases and V 3 bases, and 3 bases lay outside the gene matches. Germline CDR1 is ENHRY and CDR2 is SYGVKD. This CDR3 is CAISDGTGGTGANVLTF. Written as DNA, the CDR3 is TGTGCCATCAGTGATGGGACAGGGGGGACTGGGGCCAACGTCCTGACTTTC.

This sequence joins TRBV2 and TRBJ1-1; TRBD1 is a possible D gene (5 bases). V lost 3 bases, J lost 4 bases, and 18 bases lay in between. The CDR3 totals 16 residues. Germline-derived CDR1 and CDR2 are SNHLY and FYNNEI. The CDR3 DNA is TGTGCCAGCAGTGACCCCGGGACCCCTGGGAGCACTGAAGCTTTCTTT. Translation gives CASSDPGTPGSTEAFF.

The J gene is TRBJ2-4, the V gene TRBV4-1; D remains unclear. This CDR3 spans 13 amino acids. Germline V CDR1 and CDR2: MGHRA, YSYEKL. V shed 1 base and J shed 7 bases, with 8 bases lying between them. As DNA, the CDR3 is TGCGCCAGCAGCCAAGTAATAAGGAACATTCAGTACTTC. Translation: CASSQVIRNIQYF.

Only a few counts were recorded for this clone. This chain connects TRBV15 to TRBJ1-4; D gene unclear. Trimming removed 4 bases at V and 5 bases at J, with 14 bases between. The germline CDR1 and CDR2 sequences are LNHNV and YYDKDF (reference sequence). The CDR3 runs 15 residues. The CDR3 DNA is TGTGCCACCAGCAAGAGGAGCCGGGTGAATGAAAAACTGTTTTTT. Amino acids: CATSKRSRVNEKLFF.

This clone was seen only once. J is TRBJ2-5 and V is TRBV4-2; 9 positions match TRBD2. J lost 2 bases, V lost 2 bases, and 6 bases had no gene match. The germline V gene encodes CDR1 LGHNA and CDR2 YNFKEQ. The CDR3 covers 16 residues. The CDR3 protein is CASSQLSGGSQETQYF. In nucleotides, the CDR3 is TGTGCCAGCAGCCAACTTAGCGGGGGATCTCAAGAGACCCAGTACTTC.

The chain recombines TRBV6-6 with TRBJ2-1, with 8 bases identical to TRBD2. Germline V lookup: CDR1 MNHNY, CDR2 SVGAGI (reference sequence). The trim removed 7 bases at V and 6 bases at J, leaving 14 bases unmatched. There are 16 residues in the CDR3. CDR3 sequence (DNA): TGTGCCAGCACTCACCGATCCGGGGGGGCCCCCAATGAGCAGTTCTTC. Its translation: CASTHRSGGAPNEQFF.

This clone was observed a few times. The chain uses TRBV19 and TRBJ2-3; D is uncertain. V was trimmed by 3 bases and J by 7 bases, leaving 5 bases between them. The CDR3 totals 11 residues. Germline V gives CDR1 LNHDA, CDR2 SQIVND (reference sequence). The CDR3 nucleotides read TGTGCCAGTAGTATCCGGAATACGCAGTATTTT. Amino acid sequence: CASSIRNTQYF.

The V call is TRBV6-5, the J call TRBJ2-3, with D hard to call. This CDR3 region has 13 residues. V lost 7 bases and J lost 3, with 11 bases in between. Germline-derived CDR1 and CDR2 are MNHEY and SVGAGI. DNA of the CDR3: TGTGCCAGCACCAGCGCCGGGACAGATACGCAGTATTTT. It encodes CASTSAGTDTQYF.

J is TRBJ2-4 and V is TRBV5-1, with D perhaps matching TRBD1 (6 bases). The ends were cut back, 2 bases at V and 1 base at J, with 10 bases in the middle. Germline CDR1 reads SGHRS; CDR2 reads YFSETQ. CDR3 length: 15 residues. CDR3 residues: CASSLGGNAKNIQYF. The CDR3 nucleotides read TGCGCCAGCAGCTTAGGGGGTAATGCCAAAAACATTCAGTACTTC.

V gene TRBV2 combines with J gene TRBJ2-7, with D hard to call. V gave up 7 bases and J gave up 0 bases, with 10 bases separating them. The CDR3 totals 13 residues. Germline CDR1 reads SNHLY; CDR2 reads FYNNEI. CDR3 residues: CASNILSSYEQYF. CDR3 in DNA: TGTGCCAGCAACATATTGAGCTCCTACGAGCAGTACTTC.

Only a few counts were recorded for this clone. This rearrangement joins TRBV6-5 to TRBJ2-2; D unresolved. Looked up from germline, CDR1 is MNHEY and CDR2 is SVGAGI. Trimming left V 3 bases short and J 2 bases short, with 7 bases between. The CDR3 consists of 14 residues. The CDR3 nucleotides read TGTGCCAGCAGTTATGGGATTAACACCGGGGAGCTGTTTTTT. Translation: CASSYGINTGELFF.

The chain recombines TRBV9 with TRBJ2-7; TRBD2 matches at 8 bases. Germline-derived CDR1 and CDR2 are SGDLS and YYNGEE. The CDR3 covers 15 residues. Trimming removed 1 base from V and 3 bases from J; junction bases left unmatched: 6. The CDR3 sequence is CASSVSSGSYYEQYF. The CDR3 nucleotides read TGTGCCAGCAGCGTATCCAGCGGGAGTTACTACGAGCAGTACTTC.

Points on this clone: Other DNA sequences in the sample encode the same CDR3. The chain has TRBV5-1 and TRBJ2-1; 12 bases align to TRBD2. Trimming removed 0 bases from V and 6 bases from J; junction bases left unmatched: 1. The CDR3 has 15 amino acids. Germline V CDR1 and CDR2: SGHRS, YFSETQ. CDR3 sequence (DNA): TGCGCCAGCAGCTTGGGACTAGCGGGAGTCAATGAGCAGTTCTTC. Encoded protein: CASSLGLAGVNEQFF.

This chain joins TRBV7-3 and TRBJ1-2; D remains unclear. The V gene lost 5 bases and the J gene lost 8 bases, with 18 bases spanning the gap. CDR1 and CDR2 (germline): SGHTA, FQGTGA. The CDR3 has 14 amino acids. In DNA form, the CDR3 reads TGTGCCAGCAGCAAAAATAATGTGGGCCAAGGCTACACCTTC. It is translated as CASSKNNVGQGYTF.

The rearrangement joins TRBV5-5 to TRBJ2-3; maybe TRBD1 (5 bases). The CDR3 is 16 amino acids. Germline V gene sequence: CDR1 SGHKS, CDR2 YYEKEE (reference sequence). Trimming left V 2 bases short and J 0 bases short, with 13 bases between. CDR3 nucleotides: TGTGCCAGCAGCTTTGGGCCGACAGCGAGCACAGATACGCAGTATTTT. It codes for CASSFGPTASTDTQYF.

The chain combines TRBV9 with TRBJ2-6; 8 nucleotides agree with TRBD1. Per germline, CDR1 SGDLS and CDR2 YYNGEE. There are 16 residues in the CDR3. The ends lost 4 bases at V and 4 bases at J; junction bases unmatched: 7. This chain's CDR3 is CASSPRQGRGANVLTF. The DNA of the CDR3 is TGTGCCAGCAGCCCACGACAGGGGCGGGGGGCCAACGTCCTGACTTTC. The full variable domain, in which reference TRBV9 and TRBJ2-6 provide the parts outside the CDR3, is DSGVTQTPKHLITATGQRVTLRCSPRSGDLSVYWYQQSLDQGLQFLIQYYNGEERAKGNILERFSAQQFPDLHSELNLSSLELGDSALYFCASSPRQGRGANVLTFGAGSRLTVL.

The rearrangement joins TRBV7-9 to TRBJ1-4, with TRBD1 as a possible D gene (6 bases). With 5 bases removed from V and 4 bases from J, the gap between germline ends came to 14 bases. Looked up from germline, CDR1 is SEHNR and CDR2 is FQNEAQ (reference sequence). This CDR3 is 15 amino acids long. The CDR3 nucleotides are TGTGCCAGCAGCCCGACCGGGACAATTAATGAAAAACTGTTTTTT. It is translated as CASSPTGTINEKLFF.

The chain employs TRBV14 and TRBJ2-1; TRBD2 agrees at 10 bases. The CDR3 consists of 17 residues. The germline gives CDR1 SGHDN, CDR2 FVKESK. V gave up 1 base and J gave up 6 bases; unmatched junction bases: 9. CDR3 region: CASSQVFRASGSNEQFF. The CDR3, as DNA: TGTGCCAGCAGCCAAGTCTTTAGGGCTAGCGGGAGCAATGAGCAGTTCTTC.

This chain joins TRBV6-5 and TRBJ2-3; 8 positions agree with TRBD1. The germline CDR1 and CDR2 sequences are MNHEY and SVGAGI. V gave up 6 bases and J gave up 8 bases; unmatched junction bases: 10. This CDR3 contains 14 residues. This CDR3 is CASRVDRAGVTQYF. Here the CDR3 DNA reads TGTGCCAGCAGAGTGGACAGGGCGGGTGTTACGCAGTATTTT.